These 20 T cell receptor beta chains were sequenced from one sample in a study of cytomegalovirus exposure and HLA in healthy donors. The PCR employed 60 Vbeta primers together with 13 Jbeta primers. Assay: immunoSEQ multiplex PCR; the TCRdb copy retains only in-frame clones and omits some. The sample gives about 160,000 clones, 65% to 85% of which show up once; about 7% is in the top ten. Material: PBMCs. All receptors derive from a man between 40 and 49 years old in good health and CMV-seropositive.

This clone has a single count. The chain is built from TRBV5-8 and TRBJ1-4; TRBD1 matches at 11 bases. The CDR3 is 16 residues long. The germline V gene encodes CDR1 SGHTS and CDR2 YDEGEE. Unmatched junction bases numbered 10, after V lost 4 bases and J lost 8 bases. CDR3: CASSQGTGGVGEKLFF. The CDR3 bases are TGTGCCAGCAGCCAAGGGACAGGGGGAGTAGGGGAAAAACTGTTTTTT. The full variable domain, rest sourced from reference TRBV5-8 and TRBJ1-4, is EAGVTQSPTHLIKTRGQQATLRCSPISGHTSVYWYQQALGLGLQFLLWYDEGEERNRGNFPPRFSGRQFPNYSSELNVNALELEDSALYLCASSQGTGGVGEKLFFGSGTQLSVL.

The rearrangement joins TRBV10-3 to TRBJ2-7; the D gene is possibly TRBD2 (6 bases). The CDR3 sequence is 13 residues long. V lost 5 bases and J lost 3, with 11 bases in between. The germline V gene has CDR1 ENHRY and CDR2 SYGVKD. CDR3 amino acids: CAISSGEDYEQYF. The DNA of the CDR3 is TGTGCCATCAGTTCGGGGGAGGACTACGAGCAGTACTTC.

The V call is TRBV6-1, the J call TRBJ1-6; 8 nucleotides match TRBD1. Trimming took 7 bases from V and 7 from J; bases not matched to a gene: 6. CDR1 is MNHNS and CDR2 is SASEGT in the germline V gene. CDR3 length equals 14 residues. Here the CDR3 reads CASTLTGENSPLHF. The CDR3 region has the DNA TGTGCCAGCACATTGACAGGGGAGAATTCACCCCTCCACTTT.

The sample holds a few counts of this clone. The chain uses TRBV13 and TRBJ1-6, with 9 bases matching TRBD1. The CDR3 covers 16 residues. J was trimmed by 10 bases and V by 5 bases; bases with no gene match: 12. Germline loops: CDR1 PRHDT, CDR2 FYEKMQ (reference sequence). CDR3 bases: TGTGCCAGCAGCGACTTTGGGGGACAGGGTTTGTCACCCCTCCACTTT. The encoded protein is CASSDFGGQGLSPLHF.

The CDR3 region is CASSPASEETQYF. In nucleotides, the CDR3 is TGTGCCAGCAGCCCAGCTAGCGAAGAGACCCAGTACTTC. The chain has TRBV5-4 and TRBJ2-5, with D possibly matching TRBD2 (6 bases). The CDR3 totals 13 residues. Germline values: CDR1 SGHNT, CDR2 YYREEE (reference sequence). V dropped 4 bases and J dropped 3 bases, with 10 bases sitting between them.

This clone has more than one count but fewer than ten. CDR3 nucleotide sequence: TGCGCCAGCAGATCCGGGGACAGGGCTGGCGAGCAGTACTTC. As protein: CASRSGDRAGEQYF. The chain is built from TRBV5-1 and TRBJ2-7; 9 bases line up with TRBD1. V lost 5 bases to trimming and J lost 6 bases; unmatched junction nucleotides: 9. The CDR3 covers 14 residues. Germline CDR1 SGHRS, CDR2 YFSETQ.

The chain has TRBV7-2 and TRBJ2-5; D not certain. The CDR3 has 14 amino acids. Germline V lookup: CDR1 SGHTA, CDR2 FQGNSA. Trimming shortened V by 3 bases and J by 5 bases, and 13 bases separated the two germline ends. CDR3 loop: CASSFRLVDETQYF. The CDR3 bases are TGTGCCAGCAGCTTCCGCCTAGTCGACGAGACCCAGTACTTC. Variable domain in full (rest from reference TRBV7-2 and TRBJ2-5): GAGVSQSPSNKVTEKGKDVELRCDPISGHTALYWYRQSLGQGLEFLIYFQGNSAPDKSGLPSDRFSAERTGGSVSTLTIQRTQQEDSAVYLCASSFRLVDETQYFGPGTRLLVL.

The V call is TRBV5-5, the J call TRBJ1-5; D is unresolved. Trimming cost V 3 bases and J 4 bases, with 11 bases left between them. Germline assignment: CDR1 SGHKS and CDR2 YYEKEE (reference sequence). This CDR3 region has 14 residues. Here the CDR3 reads CASSSLQANQPQHF. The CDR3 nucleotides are TGTGCCAGCAGCTCTCTGCAGGCGAATCAGCCCCAGCATTTT.

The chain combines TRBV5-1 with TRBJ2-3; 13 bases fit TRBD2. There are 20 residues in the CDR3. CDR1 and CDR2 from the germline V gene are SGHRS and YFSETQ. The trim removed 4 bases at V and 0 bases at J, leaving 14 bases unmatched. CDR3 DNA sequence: TGCGCCAGCAGCCCGGTCCTCACTAGCGGGGGGGCCAGGAGCACAGATACGCAGTATTTT. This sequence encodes CASSPVLTSGGARSTDTQYF.

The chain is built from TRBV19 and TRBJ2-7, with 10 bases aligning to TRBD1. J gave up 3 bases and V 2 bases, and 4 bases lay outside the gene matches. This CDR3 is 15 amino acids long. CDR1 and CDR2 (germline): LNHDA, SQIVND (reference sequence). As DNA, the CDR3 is TGTGCCAGTAGTATATGGGGGACAGGGGACTACGAGCAGTACTTC. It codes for CASSIWGTGDYEQYF.

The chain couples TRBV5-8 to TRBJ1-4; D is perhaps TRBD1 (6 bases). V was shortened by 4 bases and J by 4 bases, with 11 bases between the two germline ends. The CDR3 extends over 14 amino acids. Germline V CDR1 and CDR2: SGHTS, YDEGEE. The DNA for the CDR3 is TGTGCCAGCAGCCCCGGACAGAATAATGAAAAACTGTTTTTT. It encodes CASSPGQNNEKLFF. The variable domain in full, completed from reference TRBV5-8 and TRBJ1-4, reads EAGVTQSPTHLIKTRGQQATLRCSPISGHTSVYWYQQALGLGLQFLLWYDEGEERNRGNFPPRFSGRQFPNYSSELNVNALELEDSALYLCASSPGQNNEKLFFGSGTQLSVL.

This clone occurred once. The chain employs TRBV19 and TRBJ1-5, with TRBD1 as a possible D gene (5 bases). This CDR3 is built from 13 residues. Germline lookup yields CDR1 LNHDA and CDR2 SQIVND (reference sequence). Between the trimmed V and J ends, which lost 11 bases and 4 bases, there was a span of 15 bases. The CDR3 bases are TGTGCCGCAGGAGTAGGGGTTAATCAGCCCCAGCATTTT. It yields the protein CAAGVGVNQPQHF.

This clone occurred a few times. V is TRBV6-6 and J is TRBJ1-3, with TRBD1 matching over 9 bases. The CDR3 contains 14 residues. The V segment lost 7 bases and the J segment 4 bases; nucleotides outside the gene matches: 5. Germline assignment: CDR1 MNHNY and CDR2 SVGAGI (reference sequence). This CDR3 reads CASTTGGRGNTIYF. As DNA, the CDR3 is TGTGCCAGCACCACAGGGGGCAGGGGAAACACCATATATTTT.

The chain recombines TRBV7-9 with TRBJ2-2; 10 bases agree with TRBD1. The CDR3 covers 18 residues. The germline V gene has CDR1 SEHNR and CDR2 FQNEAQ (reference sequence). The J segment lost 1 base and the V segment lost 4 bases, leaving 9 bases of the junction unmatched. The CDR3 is CASSSTTGTGVNTGELFF. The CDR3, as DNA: TGTGCCAGCAGCTCAACTACCGGGACAGGGGTGAACACCGGGGAGCTGTTTTTT.

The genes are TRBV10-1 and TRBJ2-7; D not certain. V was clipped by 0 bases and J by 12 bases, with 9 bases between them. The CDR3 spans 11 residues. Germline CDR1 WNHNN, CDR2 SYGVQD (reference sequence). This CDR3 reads CASSESHPGYF. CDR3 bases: TGCGCCAGCAGTGAGTCGCACCCCGGGTACTTC.

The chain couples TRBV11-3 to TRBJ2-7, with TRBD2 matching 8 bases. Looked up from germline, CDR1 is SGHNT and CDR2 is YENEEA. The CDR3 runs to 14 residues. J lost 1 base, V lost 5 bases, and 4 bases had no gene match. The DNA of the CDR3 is TGTGCCAGCAGCCCGGGACTAGGTTCCTACGAGCAGTACTTC. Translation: CASSPGLGSYEQYF.

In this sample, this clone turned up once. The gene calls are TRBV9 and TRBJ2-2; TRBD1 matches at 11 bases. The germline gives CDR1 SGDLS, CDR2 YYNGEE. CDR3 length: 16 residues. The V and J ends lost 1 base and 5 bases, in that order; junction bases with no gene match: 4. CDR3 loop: CASSVRGDRGTGELFF. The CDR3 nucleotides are TGTGCCAGCAGCGTACGGGGGGACAGGGGGACCGGGGAGCTGTTTTTT.

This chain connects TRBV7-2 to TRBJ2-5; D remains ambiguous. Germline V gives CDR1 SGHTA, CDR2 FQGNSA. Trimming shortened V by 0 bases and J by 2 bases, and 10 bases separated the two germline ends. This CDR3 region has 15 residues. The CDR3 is CASSLAYGGQETQYF. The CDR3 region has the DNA TGTGCCAGCAGCTTAGCGTATGGCGGACAAGAGACCCAGTACTTC.

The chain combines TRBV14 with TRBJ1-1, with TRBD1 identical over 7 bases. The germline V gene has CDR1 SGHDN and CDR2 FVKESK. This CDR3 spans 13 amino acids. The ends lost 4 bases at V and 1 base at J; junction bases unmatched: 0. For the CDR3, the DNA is TGTGCCAGCAGCCGGGACAGGAACACTGAAGCTTTCTTT. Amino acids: CASSRDRNTEAFF.

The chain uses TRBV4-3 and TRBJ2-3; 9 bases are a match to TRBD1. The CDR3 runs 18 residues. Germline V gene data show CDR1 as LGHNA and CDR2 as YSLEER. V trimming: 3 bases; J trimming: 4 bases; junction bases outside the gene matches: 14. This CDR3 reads CASSHDPPGQGSSDTQYF. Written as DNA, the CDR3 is TGCGCCAGCAGCCATGATCCTCCGGGACAGGGTAGTTCAGATACGCAGTATTTT.